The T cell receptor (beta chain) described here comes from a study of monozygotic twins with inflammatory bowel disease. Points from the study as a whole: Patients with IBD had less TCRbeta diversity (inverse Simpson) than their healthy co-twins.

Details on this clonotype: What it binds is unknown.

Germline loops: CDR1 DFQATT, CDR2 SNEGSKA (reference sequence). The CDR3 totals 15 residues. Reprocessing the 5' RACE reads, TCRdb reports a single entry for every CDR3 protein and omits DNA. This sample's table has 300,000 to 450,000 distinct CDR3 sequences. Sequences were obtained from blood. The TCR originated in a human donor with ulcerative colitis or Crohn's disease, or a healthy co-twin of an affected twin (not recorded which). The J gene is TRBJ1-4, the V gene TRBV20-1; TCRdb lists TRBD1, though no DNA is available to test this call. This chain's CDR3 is CSAINSRDSNEKLFF.